The 21 T cell receptor beta chains listed next were all sequenced from one sample in a study of a mutant IDH1 vaccine in newly diagnosed glioma. The antigens of these receptors remain unknown. The sample's time point: week 5, during vaccination. Doses consisted of 300 ug of mutant IDH1 20-mer peptide each, paired with topical imiquimod. Assay: immunoSEQ multiplex PCR; the TCRdb copy retains only in-frame clones and omits some. The profile covers more than 55,000 clones, with 82% appearing a single time and 3% to 3.5% taken by the ten largest. The sample in question was PBMCs, obtained from a glioma patient whose treatment included an IDH1 peptide vaccine. The receptor set was obtained from a woman in her late teens or twenties with glioma. Some clones in this sample may be carry-over from other donors' samples.

The V gene is TRBV2, the J gene TRBJ1-2; the D gene is possibly TRBD1 (5 bases). This CDR3 is built from 13 residues. Germline V gene data show CDR1 as SNHLY and CDR2 as FYNNEI. With 2 bases removed from V and 5 bases from J, the gap between germline ends came to 9 bases. In DNA, the CDR3 is TGTGCCAGCAGTGAATGGGGGTCGTATGGCTACACCTTC. This encodes CASSEWGSYGYTF.

The rearrangement joins TRBV6-6 to TRBJ1-2; D is possibly TRBD1 (5 bases). CDR1 is MNHNY and CDR2 is SVGAGI in the germline V gene (reference sequence). The CDR3 contains 11 residues. Trimming cost V 2 bases and J 14 bases, with 12 bases left between them. The CDR3 sequence is CASSYPGPLTF. The CDR3 coding sequence is TGTGCCAGCAGTTACCCGGGACCGCTAACCTTC.

For this clone: Here the CDR3 omits its conserved ending phenylalanine or tryptophan, so a read error is the likely source. No DNA is shown, since the ends of the CDR3 on it are uncertain; the CDR3 is the one TCRdb lists. The gene calls are TRBV7-4 and TRBJ1-5. Per germline, CDR1 SGHVT and CDR2 SQSDAQ. The CDR3 spans 9 residues, counting both ends. The CDR3 protein is CASSRGPMR.

This clone was observed a single time. The V and J genes are TRBV19 and TRBJ1-2; 7 nucleotides agree with TRBD1. The length of the CDR3 is 15 residues. V lost 6 bases, J lost 0 bases, and 7 bases stayed unmatched. The germline V gene encodes CDR1 LNHDA and CDR2 SQIVND (reference sequence). CDR3 protein: CASSQGGSPNYGYTF. CDR3 DNA sequence: TGTGCCAGTAGCCAGGGGGGCAGCCCTAACTATGGCTACACCTTC. The full variable domain, in which reference TRBV19 and TRBJ1-2 provide the parts outside the CDR3, is DGGITQSPKYLFRKEGQNVTLSCEQNLNHDAMYWYRQDPGQGLRLIYYSQIVNDFQKGDIAEGYSVSREKKESFPLTVTSAQKNPTAFYLCASSQGGSPNYGYTFGSGTRLTVV.

The DNA for the CDR3 is TGTGCCAGCCGGGGACAAAGGGCCGATAATCAGCCCCAGCATTTT. Protein sequence: CASRGQRADNQPQHF. The chain couples TRBV6-1 to TRBJ1-5; tentatively, D is TRBD1 (6 bases). Trimming pared 8 bases from V and 4 bases from J, leaving 18 bases between. The CDR3 is 15 amino acids. CDR1 is MNHNS, CDR2 SASEGT, per germline.

The chain employs TRBV7-8 and TRBJ1-1; weak D call: TRBD1 (6 bases). Germline V lookup: CDR1 SGHVS, CDR2 FQNEAQ. The CDR3 sequence is 13 residues long. V gave up 5 bases and J gave up 2 bases, with 9 bases separating them. The CDR3 region is CASSRGGNTEAFF. The CDR3 DNA is TGTGCCAGCAGCCGGGGGGGCAACACTGAAGCTTTCTTT.

This sequence joins TRBV7-2 and TRBJ2-3; 9 positions match TRBD2. With V trimmed by 3 bases and J by 5 bases, 9 bases remained unmatched. In germline, CDR1 is SGHTA, CDR2 FQGNSA. This CDR3 is 16 amino acids long. In DNA form, the CDR3 reads TGTGCCAGCAGCTTTCTGGCGGGGGGGCGTGTAGATACGCAGTATTTT. Protein: CASSFLAGGRVDTQYF.

The chain couples TRBV7-2 to TRBJ2-7; the D gene is possibly TRBD2 (6 bases). From germline, CDR1 is SGHTA and CDR2 FQGNSA. Trimming stripped 5 bases from V and 2 bases from J, with 19 bases between. The CDR3 length is 16 residues. This CDR3 is CASSPRAGRPAYEQYF. The CDR3, as DNA: TGTGCCAGCAGCCCGCGCGCGGGGCGACCAGCCTACGAGCAGTACTTC.

The chain joins TRBV2 to TRBJ2-7; D is ambiguous. V lost 7 bases, J lost 3 bases, and 10 bases lay in between. Germline V gene data show CDR1 as SNHLY and CDR2 as FYNNEI. This CDR3 has 12 residues. CDR3 amino acids: CASTAADYEQYF. In DNA form, the CDR3 reads TGTGCCAGCACCGCCGCGGACTACGAGCAGTACTTC.

V usage is TRBV10-3 and J usage is TRBJ2-7; D may be TRBD2 (5 bases). Germline lookup yields CDR1 ENHRY and CDR2 SYGVKD. CDR3 length equals 13 residues. Trimming took off 6 bases at V and 3 bases at J, with 12 bases between the two ends. The CDR3 sequence: CAISSGPGYEQYF. The CDR3 nucleotides are TGTGCCATCAGCAGCGGCCCCGGCTACGAGCAGTACTTC.

The chain employs TRBV7-9 and TRBJ2-7; D may be TRBD2 (6 bases). V was shortened by 2 bases and J by 0 bases, with 17 bases between the two germline ends. CDR3 size: 17 residues. Looked up from germline, CDR1 is SEHNR and CDR2 is FQNEAQ (reference sequence). Here the CDR3 DNA reads TGTGCCAGCAGCTTACCCCCAGCGGGTGGGAGCTCCTACGAGCAGTACTTC. This gives the protein CASSLPPAGGSSYEQYF.

This chain links TRBV29-1 with TRBJ2-7, with TRBD1 matching over 9 bases. The CDR3 has 14 residues. Unmatched junction bases numbered 8, after V lost 4 bases and J lost 4 bases. Per germline, CDR1 SQVTM and CDR2 ANQGSEA. CDR3 sequence reads: CSVALATGGYEQYF. The CDR3 nucleotides read TGCAGCGTTGCGTTAGCGACAGGGGGATACGAGCAGTACTTC.

This chain joins TRBV4-2 and TRBJ2-7, with D unresolved. Germline lookup yields CDR1 LGHNA and CDR2 YNFKEQ. The length of the CDR3 is 12 residues. V was shortened by 1 base and J by 9 bases, with 10 bases between the two germline ends. This chain's CDR3 is CASSQASDGQYF. CDR3 sequence (DNA): TGTGCCAGCAGCCAAGCCTCCGACGGGCAGTACTTC.

The chain links TRBV11-2 to TRBJ2-7, with D possibly matching TRBD1 (6 bases). The CDR3 consists of 16 residues. The V end lost 4 bases, the J end lost 2 bases, and 18 bases lay between the germline ends. Germline-derived CDR1 and CDR2 are SGHAT and FQNNGV. CDR3 region: CASSSSEGGRPYEQYF. DNA of the CDR3: TGTGCCAGCAGCTCTTCAGAAGGGGGAAGGCCCTACGAGCAGTACTTC.

J is TRBJ1-5 and V is TRBV4-3, with D perhaps TRBD1 (5 bases). The CDR3 spans 13 residues. Trimming left V 4 bases short and J 7 bases short, with 11 bases between. Germline V lookup: CDR1 LGHNA, CDR2 YSLEER. CDR3 region: CASSPTGGQPQHF. The CDR3 nucleotides read TGCGCCAGCAGCCCGACCGGGGGACAGCCCCAGCATTTT.

The chain employs TRBV10-3 and TRBJ1-5, with unresolved D. This CDR3 has 14 amino acids. Trimming left V 5 bases short and J 11 bases short, with 19 bases between. CDR1 and CDR2 (germline): ENHRY, SYGVKD. CDR3 bases: TGTGCCATCAGTTTGGACGGACGACTCGAGACCCAGCATTTT. The encoded protein is CAISLDGRLETQHF.

The chain carries TRBV7-2 and TRBJ2-1, with D tentatively TRBD1 (6 bases). Germline V gene sequence: CDR1 SGHTA, CDR2 FQGNSA. V was trimmed by 5 bases and J by 4 bases, leaving 21 bases between them. This CDR3 comprises 17 residues. CDR3 coding DNA: TGTGCCAGCAGCCACCGTAGGTCAGGGGACCTTTACAATGAGCAGTTCTTC. The encoded protein is CASSHRRSGDLYNEQFF.

This chain connects TRBV5-1 to TRBJ2-2; 11 positions agree with TRBD2. Trimming cost V 0 bases and J 4 bases; bases outside gene matches: 5. Germline V CDR1 and CDR2: SGHRS, YFSETQ. The CDR3 sequence is 17 residues long. CDR3 DNA sequence: TGCGCCAGCAGCTTGGGGCTAGCGGGAGGTTCCACCGGGGAGCTGTTTTTT. This codes for CASSLGLAGGSTGELFF. Variable domain in full (rest from reference TRBV5-1 and TRBJ2-2): KAGVTQTPRYLIKTRGQQVTLSCSPISGHRSVSWYQQTPGQGLQFLFEYFSETQRNKGNFPGRFSGRQFSNSRSEMNVSTLELGDSALYLCASSLGLAGGSTGELFFGEGSRLTVL.

This chain joins TRBV2 and TRBJ2-5; 12 nucleotides align to TRBD2. From germline, CDR1 is SNHLY and CDR2 FYNNEI. The CDR3 extends over 17 amino acids. After removal of 3 bases from V and 3 bases from J, the junction contained 8 bases not matched to a gene. Here the CDR3 DNA reads TGTGCCAGCAGTGACCTAGCTCTAGCGGGAGGGAAAGAGACCCAGTACTTC. Residues: CASSDLALAGGKETQYF.

The chain employs TRBV5-6 and TRBJ1-2; 8 bases map to TRBD1. Germline trimming cut 4 bases from V and 7 bases from J; bases unmatched to any gene: 9. The CDR3 extends over 14 amino acids. Germline V gene lookup returns CDR1 SGHDT and CDR2 YYEEEE. The CDR3 sequence: CASSGGTGRRGYTF. The CDR3 DNA follows: TGTGCCAGCAGCGGGGGGACAGGCAGGCGTGGCTACACCTTC.

The rearrangement links TRBV27 to TRBJ1-1; 8 nucleotides line up with TRBD1. The CDR3 spans 14 residues. In germline, CDR1 is MNHEY, CDR2 SMNVEV (reference sequence). With V trimmed by 6 bases and J by 0 bases, 3 bases remained unmatched. CDR3 DNA sequence: TGTGCCAGCAGATGGGACAGGATGAACACTGAAGCTTTCTTT. This sequence encodes CASRWDRMNTEAFF.